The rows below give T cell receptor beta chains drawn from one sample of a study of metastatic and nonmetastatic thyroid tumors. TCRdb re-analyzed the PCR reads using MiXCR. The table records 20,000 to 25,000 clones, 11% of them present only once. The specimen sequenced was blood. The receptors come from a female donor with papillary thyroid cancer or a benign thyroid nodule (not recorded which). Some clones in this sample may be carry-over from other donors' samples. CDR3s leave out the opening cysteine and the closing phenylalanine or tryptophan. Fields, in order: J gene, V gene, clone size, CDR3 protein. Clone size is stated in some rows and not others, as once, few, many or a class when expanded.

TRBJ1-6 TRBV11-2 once ATSDCLNSPLH
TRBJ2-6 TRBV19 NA ASAGTGGSGAKVLT
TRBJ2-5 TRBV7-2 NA ASTKGIRQETQY
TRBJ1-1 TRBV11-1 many ASSPEGTGFEAF
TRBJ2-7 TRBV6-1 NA ATGQYEQY
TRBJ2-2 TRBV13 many ASSLGQTSNTGELF
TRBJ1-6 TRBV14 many ASVGQADNSPLH
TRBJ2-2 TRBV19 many ASSNRDRASSGELF
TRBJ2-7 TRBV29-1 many SVEGQSSYEQY
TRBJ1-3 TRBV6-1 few ASRQGPSGETIY
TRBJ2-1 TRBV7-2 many ASSWEGRGEQF
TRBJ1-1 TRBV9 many ASRPTGENTEAF
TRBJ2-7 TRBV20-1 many SATPGLAAVYEQY
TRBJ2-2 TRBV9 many ASSVAANTGELF
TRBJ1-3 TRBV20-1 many SSPGPNSGNTIY
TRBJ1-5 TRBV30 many AWSHIKGTGGNQPQH
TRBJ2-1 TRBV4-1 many ASSQDPLAGLSYNEQF
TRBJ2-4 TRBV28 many ASSLAGGSFLGTKNIQY
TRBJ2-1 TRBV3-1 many ASSPPAVYNEQF
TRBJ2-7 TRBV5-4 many ASSSTKGDQRE
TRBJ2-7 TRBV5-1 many ASSLFPGLEGAYEQY
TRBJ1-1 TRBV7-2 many ASSFGEWDRKTGAEAF
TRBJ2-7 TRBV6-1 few ASRGQGNEQY
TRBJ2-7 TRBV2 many ASSEGLRGYEQY
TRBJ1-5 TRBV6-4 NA ASSARGDSNQPQH
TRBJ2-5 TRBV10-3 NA ATTKEETRY
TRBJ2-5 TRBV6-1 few ASGTWIKTGTGTETQY
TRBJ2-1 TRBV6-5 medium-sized ASSYSGQGAREQF
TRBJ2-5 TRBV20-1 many SARDFEGAVQETQY
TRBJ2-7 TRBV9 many ASSVVGTDLGEQY
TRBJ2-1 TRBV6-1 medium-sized ASGGQTYNEQF
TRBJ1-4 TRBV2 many ASREGSANEKLF
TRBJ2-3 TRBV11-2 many ASREGGQGEADTQY
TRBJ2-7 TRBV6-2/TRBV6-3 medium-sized ASTLTSGSSYEQY
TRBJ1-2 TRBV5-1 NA ASSSGEGIRYGYT
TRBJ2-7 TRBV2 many ASTGGGEAYEQY
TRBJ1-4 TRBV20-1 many SARSGESEKLF
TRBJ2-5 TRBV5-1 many ASSLTQRRETQY
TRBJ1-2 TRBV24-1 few ATSYSQGGGYT
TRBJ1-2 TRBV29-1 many SGQGANYGYT
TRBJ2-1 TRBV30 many AADRGSYNEQF
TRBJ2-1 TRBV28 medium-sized AIRTGPNYNEQF
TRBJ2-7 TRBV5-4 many ASSSDTYEQY
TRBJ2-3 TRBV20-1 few SANSGRGLGTDTQY
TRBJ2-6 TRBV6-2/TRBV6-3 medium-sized ASSGGPGANVLT
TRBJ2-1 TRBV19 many ASSPTSGPYNEQF